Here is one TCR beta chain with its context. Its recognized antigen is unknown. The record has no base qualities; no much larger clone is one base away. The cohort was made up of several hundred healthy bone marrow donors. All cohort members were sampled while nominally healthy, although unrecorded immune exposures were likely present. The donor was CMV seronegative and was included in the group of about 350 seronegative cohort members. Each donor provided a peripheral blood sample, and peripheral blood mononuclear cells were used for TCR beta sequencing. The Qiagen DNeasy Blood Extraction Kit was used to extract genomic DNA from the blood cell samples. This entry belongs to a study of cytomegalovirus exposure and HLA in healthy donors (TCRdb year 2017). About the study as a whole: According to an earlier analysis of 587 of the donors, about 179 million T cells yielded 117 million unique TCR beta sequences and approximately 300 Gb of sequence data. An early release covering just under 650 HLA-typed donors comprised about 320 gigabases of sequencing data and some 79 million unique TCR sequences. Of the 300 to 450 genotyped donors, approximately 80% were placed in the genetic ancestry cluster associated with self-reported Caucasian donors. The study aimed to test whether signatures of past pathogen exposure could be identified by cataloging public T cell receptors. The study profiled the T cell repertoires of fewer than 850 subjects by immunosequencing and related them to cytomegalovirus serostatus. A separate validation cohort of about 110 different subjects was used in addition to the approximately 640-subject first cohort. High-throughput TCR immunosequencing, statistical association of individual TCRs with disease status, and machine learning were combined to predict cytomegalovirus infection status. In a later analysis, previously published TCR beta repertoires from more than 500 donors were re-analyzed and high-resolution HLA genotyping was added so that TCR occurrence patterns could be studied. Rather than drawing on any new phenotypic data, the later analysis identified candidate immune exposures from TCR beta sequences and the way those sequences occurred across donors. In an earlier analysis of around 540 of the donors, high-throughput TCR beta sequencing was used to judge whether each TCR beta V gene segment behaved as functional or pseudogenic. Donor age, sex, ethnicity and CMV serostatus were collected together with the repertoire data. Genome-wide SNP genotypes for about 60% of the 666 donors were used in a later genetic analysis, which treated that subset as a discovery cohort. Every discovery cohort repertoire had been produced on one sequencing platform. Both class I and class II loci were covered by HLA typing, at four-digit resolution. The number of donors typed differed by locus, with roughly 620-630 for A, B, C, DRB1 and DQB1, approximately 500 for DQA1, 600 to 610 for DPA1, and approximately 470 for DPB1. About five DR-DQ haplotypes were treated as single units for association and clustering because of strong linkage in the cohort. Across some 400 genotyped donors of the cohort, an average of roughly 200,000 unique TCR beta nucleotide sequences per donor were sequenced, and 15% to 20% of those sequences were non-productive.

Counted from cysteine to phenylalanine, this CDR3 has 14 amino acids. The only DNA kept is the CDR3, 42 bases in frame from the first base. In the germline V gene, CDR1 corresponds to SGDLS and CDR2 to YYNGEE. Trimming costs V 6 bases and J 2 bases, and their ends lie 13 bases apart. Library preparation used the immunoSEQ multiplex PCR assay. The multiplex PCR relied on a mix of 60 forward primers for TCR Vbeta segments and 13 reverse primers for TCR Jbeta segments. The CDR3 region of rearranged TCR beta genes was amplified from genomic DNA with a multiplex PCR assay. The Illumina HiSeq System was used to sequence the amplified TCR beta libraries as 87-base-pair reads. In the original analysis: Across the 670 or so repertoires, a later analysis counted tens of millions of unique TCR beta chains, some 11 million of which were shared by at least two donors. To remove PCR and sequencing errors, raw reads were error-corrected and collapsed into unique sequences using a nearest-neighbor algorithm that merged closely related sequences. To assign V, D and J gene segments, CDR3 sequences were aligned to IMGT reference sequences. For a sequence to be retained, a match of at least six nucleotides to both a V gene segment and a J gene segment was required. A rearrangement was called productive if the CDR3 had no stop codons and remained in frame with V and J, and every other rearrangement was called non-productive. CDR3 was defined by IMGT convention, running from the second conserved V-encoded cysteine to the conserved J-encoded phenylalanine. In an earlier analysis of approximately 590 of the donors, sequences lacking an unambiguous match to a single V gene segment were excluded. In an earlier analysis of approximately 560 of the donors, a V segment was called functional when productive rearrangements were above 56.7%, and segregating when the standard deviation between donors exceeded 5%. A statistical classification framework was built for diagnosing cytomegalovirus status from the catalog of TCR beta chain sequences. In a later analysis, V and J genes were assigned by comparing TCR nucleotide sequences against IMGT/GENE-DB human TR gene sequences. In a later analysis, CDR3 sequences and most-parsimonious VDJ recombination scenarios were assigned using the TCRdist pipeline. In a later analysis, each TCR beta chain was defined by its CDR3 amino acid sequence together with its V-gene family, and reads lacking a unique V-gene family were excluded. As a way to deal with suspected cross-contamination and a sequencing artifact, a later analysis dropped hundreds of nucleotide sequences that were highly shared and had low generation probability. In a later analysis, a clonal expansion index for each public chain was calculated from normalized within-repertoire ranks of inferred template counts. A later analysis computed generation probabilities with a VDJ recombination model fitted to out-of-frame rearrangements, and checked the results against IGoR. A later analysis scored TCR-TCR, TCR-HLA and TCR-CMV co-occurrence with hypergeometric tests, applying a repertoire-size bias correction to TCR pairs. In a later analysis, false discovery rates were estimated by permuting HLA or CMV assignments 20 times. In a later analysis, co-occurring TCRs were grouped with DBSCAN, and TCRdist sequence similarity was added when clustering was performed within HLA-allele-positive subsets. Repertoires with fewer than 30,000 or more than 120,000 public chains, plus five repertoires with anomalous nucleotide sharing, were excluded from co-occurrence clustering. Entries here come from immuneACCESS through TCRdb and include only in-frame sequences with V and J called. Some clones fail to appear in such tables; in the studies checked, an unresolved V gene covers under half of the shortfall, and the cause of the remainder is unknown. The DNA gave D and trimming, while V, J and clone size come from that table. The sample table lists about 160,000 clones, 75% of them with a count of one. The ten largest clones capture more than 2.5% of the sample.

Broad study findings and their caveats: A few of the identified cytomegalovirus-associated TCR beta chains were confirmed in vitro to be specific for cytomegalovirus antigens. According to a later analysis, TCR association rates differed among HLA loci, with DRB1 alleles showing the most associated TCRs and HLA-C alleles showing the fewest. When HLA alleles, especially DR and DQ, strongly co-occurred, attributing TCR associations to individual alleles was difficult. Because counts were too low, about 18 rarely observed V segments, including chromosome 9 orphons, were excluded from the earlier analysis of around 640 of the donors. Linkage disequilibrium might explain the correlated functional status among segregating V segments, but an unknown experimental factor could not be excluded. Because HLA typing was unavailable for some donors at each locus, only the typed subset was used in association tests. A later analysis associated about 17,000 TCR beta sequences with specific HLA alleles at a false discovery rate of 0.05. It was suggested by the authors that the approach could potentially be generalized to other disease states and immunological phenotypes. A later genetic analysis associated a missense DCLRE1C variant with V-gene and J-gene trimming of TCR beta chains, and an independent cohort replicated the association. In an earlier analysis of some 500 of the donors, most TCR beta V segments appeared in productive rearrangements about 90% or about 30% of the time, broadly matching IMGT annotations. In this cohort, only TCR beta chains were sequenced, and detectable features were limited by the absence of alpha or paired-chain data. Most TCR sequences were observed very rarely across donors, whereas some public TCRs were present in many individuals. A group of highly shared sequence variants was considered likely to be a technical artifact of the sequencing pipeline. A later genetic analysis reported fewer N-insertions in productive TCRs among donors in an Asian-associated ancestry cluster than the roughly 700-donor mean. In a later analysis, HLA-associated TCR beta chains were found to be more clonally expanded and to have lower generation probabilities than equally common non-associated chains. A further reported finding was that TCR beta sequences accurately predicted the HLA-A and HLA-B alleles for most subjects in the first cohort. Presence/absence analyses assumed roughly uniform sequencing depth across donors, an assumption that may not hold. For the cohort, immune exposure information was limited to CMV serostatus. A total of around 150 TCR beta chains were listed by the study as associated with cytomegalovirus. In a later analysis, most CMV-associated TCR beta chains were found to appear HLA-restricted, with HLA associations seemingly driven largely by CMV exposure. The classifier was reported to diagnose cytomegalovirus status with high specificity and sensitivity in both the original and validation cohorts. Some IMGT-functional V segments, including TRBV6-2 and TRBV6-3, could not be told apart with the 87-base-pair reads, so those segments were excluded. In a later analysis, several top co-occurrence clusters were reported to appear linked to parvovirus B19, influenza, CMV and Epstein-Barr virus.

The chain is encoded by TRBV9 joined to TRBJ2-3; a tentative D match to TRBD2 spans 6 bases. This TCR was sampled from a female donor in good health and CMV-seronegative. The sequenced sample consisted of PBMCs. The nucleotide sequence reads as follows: TGTGCCAGCACCAAGGAGGGGAACACAGATACGCAGTATTTT. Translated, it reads CASTKEGNTDTQYF.